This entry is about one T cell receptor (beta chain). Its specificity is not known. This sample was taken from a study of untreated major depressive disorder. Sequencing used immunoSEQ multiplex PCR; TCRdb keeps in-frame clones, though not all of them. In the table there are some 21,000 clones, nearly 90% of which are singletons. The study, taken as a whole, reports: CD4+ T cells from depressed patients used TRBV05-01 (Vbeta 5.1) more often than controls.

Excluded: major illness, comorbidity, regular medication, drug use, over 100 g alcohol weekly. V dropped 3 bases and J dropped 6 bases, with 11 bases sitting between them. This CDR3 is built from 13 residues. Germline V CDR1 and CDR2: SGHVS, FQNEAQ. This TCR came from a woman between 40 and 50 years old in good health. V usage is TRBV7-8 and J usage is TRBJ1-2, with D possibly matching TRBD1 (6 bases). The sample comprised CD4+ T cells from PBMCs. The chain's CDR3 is CASSFRSGDGYTF. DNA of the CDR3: TGTGCCAGCAGCTTTCGCTCAGGGGATGGCTACACCTTC.